One sample yielded the 21 T cell receptor beta chains listed below, sequenced in a study of T-cell reconstitution after alpha-beta-depleted transplantation in children. Preparation of the TCRbeta library used unique molecular identifiers. TCRdb reanalysed the PCR reads using MiXCR and keeps one entry per CDR3 protein. The sample carries around 250,000 distinct CDR3 sequences, roughly 8.2% recorded once. The sequenced sample was PBMCs, mostly from graft donor cells, obtained 180 days after TCRalphabeta/CD19-depleted stem cell transplant. The receptors originated from a male patient aged 10-17 years who had a stem cell transplant for acute lymphoblastic leukemia, so the T cells may come from the graft donor.

This clonotype has ten or more counts. V gene TRBV2 combines with J gene TRBJ2-3, with D unclear. This CDR3 region has 13 residues. Germline values: CDR1 SNHLY, CDR2 FYNNEI. V was clipped by 1 base and J by 4 bases, with 6 bases between them. The CDR3 region has the DNA TGTGCCAGCAGTGAAGGCGAGGCAGATACGCAGTATTTT. Amino acid sequence: CASSEGEADTQYF.

The gene calls are TRBV18 and TRBJ2-7; the match to TRBD2 covers 12 bases. The CDR3 loop spans 17 amino acids. With 2 bases clipped from V and 3 bases from J, the junction kept 8 bases outside the gene matches. Germline CDR1 KGHSH, CDR2 LQKENI. The CDR3 sequence: CASSPGLAGGPSYEQYF. The CDR3 DNA sequence: TGTGCCAGCTCACCAGGGCTAGCGGGAGGGCCGAGCTACGAGCAGTACTTC.

This clonotype was seen repeatedly, ten times or more. V usage is TRBV7-9 and J usage is TRBJ2-1; unclear D gene. The CDR3 spans 14 residues. Germline CDR1 and CDR2: SEHNR and FQNEAQ (reference sequence). V lost 2 bases and J 5 bases, leaving 10 bases between the germline ends. The CDR3 DNA is TGTGCCAGCAGCTTAAAGGGCTTCAACAATGAGCAGTTCTTC. Residues: CASSLKGFNNEQFF.

This clonotype was detected many times. The chain combines TRBV5-1 with TRBJ2-3; D may be TRBD2 (7 bases). The germline V gene encodes CDR1 SGHRS and CDR2 YFSETQ. Trimming shortened V by 2 bases and J by 5 bases, and 15 bases separated the two germline ends. The CDR3 extends over 15 amino acids. The CDR3 coding sequence is TGCGCCAGCAGCTTCCGTGGGGGGGGCTTAGATACGCAGTATTTT. Protein product: CASSFRGGGLDTQYF.

This clonotype occurred many times. The V gene is TRBV6-2 or TRBV6-3, the J gene TRBJ2-3, with 7 bases aligning to TRBD1. With 5 bases clipped from V and 0 bases from J, the junction kept 5 bases outside the gene matches. The germline CDR1 and CDR2 sequences are MNHEY and SVGEGT. The CDR3 is 15 amino acids. CDR3 sequence: CASSRGQSSTDTQYF. CDR3 in DNA: TGTGCCAGCAGTCGGGGACAGTCTAGCACAGATACGCAGTATTTT.

This clonotype occurred many times. The chain has TRBV20-1 and TRBJ2-3, with TRBD2 identical over 9 bases. J lost 2 bases, V lost 5 bases, and 2 bases had no gene match. The CDR3 consists of 13 residues. CDR1 is DFQATT and CDR2 is SNEGSKA in the germline V gene (reference sequence). CDR3 loop: CSARTSATDTQYF. In DNA, the CDR3 is TGCAGTGCTCGGACTAGCGCCACAGATACGCAGTATTTT.

This clonotype was recorded at least ten times. The V gene is TRBV7-9, the J gene TRBJ2-5; 11 bases map to TRBD1. Germline loops: CDR1 SEHNR, CDR2 FQNEAQ (reference sequence). V lost 5 bases to trimming and J lost 2 bases; unmatched junction nucleotides: 10. The CDR3 extends over 17 amino acids. The CDR3 sequence is CASSQGQGGSGQETQYF. CDR3 sequence (DNA): TGTGCCAGCAGCCAGGGACAGGGGGGATCGGGGCAAGAGACCCAGTACTTC.

This clonotype was counted at least ten times. This chain uses TRBV5-1 with TRBJ2-2; tentatively, D is TRBD1 (6 bases). There are 16 residues in the CDR3. The germline V gene has CDR1 SGHRS and CDR2 YFSETQ. Trimming pared 4 bases from V and 4 bases from J, leaving 17 bases between. CDR3 sequence: CASSDPPGQITGELFF. The CDR3 nucleotides are TGCGCCAGCAGCGATCCCCCTGGACAGATCACCGGGGAGCTGTTTTTT.

The sample holds many counts of this clonotype. V is TRBV10-3 and J is TRBJ2-5; no clear D. Per germline, CDR1 ENHRY and CDR2 SYGVKD. The V and J ends lost 0 bases and 1 base respectively, with 6 bases between them. The CDR3 length is 14 residues. The CDR3 DNA reads as TGTGCCATCAGTGAGTCGGGAACCCAAGAGACCCAGTACTTC. Its protein is CAISESGTQETQYF.

This clonotype was found many times. The genes are TRBV5-1 and TRBJ2-7, with 9 bases lining up with TRBD2. The trim removed 0 bases at V and 2 bases at J, leaving 3 bases unmatched. This CDR3 is 15 amino acids long. CDR1 and CDR2 from the germline V gene are SGHRS and YFSETQ. The CDR3 nucleotides are TGCGCCAGCAGCTTGGATGTAGCGGGAGCCTACGAGCAGTACTTC. Its protein is CASSLDVAGAYEQYF.

The table lists this clonotype with many counts. The rearrangement links TRBV12-3 or TRBV12-4 to TRBJ2-3; D may be TRBD2 (6 bases). Trimming took off 3 bases at V and 6 bases at J, with 19 bases between the two ends. The CDR3 spans 16 residues. In DNA, the CDR3 is TGTGCCAGCAGTTTGACCCCGAGGGGCGCGGGGGATACGCAGTATTTT. Amino acid sequence: CASSLTPRGAGDTQYF.

This clonotype was detected ten times or more. This rearrangement joins TRBV5-1 to TRBJ2-7; D uncertain. Per germline, CDR1 SGHRS and CDR2 YFSETQ. Trimming pared 2 bases from V and 0 bases from J, leaving 12 bases between. The CDR3 has 15 amino acids. CDR3 coding DNA: TGCGCCAGCAGCTTACCGTCAGCGAACTCCTACGAGCAGTACTTC. It codes for CASSLPSANSYEQYF.

Comments on this clonotype: A clone one base away is much larger, so this may be a read error. J is TRBJ1-3 and V is TRBV27; D gene uncertain. Germline V lookup: CDR1 MNHEY, CDR2 SMNVEV (reference sequence). The CDR3 has 13 amino acids. The CDR3 loop reads CASSKSPGNTIDF. In nucleotides, the CDR3 is TGTGCCAGCAGTAAAAGTCCTGGAAACACCATAGATTTT.

This clonotype appeared many times. This chain links TRBV6-5 with TRBJ2-2; D is undetermined. Germline V gene sequence: CDR1 MNHEY, CDR2 SVGAGI. This CDR3 is 12 amino acids long. The V end lost 6 bases, the J end lost 1 base, and 3 bases lay between the germline ends. The CDR3 nucleotides are TGTGCCAGCAGGCAGAACACCGGGGAGCTGTTTTTT. Encoded protein: CASRQNTGELFF.

This clonotype was counted ten times or more. This sequence joins TRBV24-1 and TRBJ2-5, with D perhaps given as TRBD1 or TRBD2 (7 bases each). The V gene lost 1 base and the J gene lost 5 bases, with 16 bases spanning the gap. The CDR3 is made up of 16 amino acids. CDR1 and CDR2 (germline): KGHDR, SFDVKD. CDR3 protein: CATSDFAGRGGETQYF. The DNA of the CDR3 is TGTGCCACCAGTGATTTCGCGGGCAGGGGGGGGGAGACCCAGTACTTC.

This clonotype was picked up many times. The chain employs TRBV2 and TRBJ2-1, with D perhaps matching TRBD1 (6 bases). The ends were cut back, 8 bases at V and 5 bases at J, with 19 bases in the middle. The V gene's germline CDR1 is SNHLY and CDR2 FYNNEI. The CDR3 has 15 amino acids. CDR3 in DNA: TGTGCCAGCCCCCTGGTAGGGGGACACCACAATGAGCAGTTCTTC. It specifies CASPLVGGHHNEQFF. The full variable domain, its missing parts supplied by reference TRBV2 and TRBJ2-1, is EPEVTQTPSHQVTQMGQEVILRCVPISNHLYFYWYRQILGQKVEFLVSFYNNEISEKSEIFDDQFSVERPDGSNFTLKIRSTKLEDSAMYFCASPLVGGHHNEQFFGPGTRLTVL.

The gene calls are TRBV5-6 and TRBJ2-3; TRBD2 matches 9 bases. In germline, CDR1 is SGHDT, CDR2 YYEEEE. V lost 3 bases to trimming and J lost 5 bases; unmatched junction nucleotides: 7. The CDR3 has 15 residues. CDR3 DNA: TGTGCCAGCAGCTCAGAGCGGGGGGTTGTAGATACGCAGTATTTT. This codes for CASSSERGVVDTQYF.

The table lists this clonotype with many counts. The chain couples TRBV7-9 to TRBJ2-1, with D unclear. The V end was cut by 3 bases, the J end by 6 bases, with 6 bases between. The CDR3 contains 12 residues. Germline CDR1 SEHNR, CDR2 FQNEAQ (reference sequence). As DNA, the CDR3 is TGTGCCAGCAGCTTGTTCCGCAATGAGCAGTTCTTC. Protein product: CASSLFRNEQFF. Full variable domain (remainder filled in from reference TRBV7-9 and TRBJ2-1): DTGVSQNPRHKITKRGQNVTFRCDPISEHNRLYWYRQTLGQGPEFLTYFQNEAQLEKSRLLSDRFSAERPKGSFSTLEIQRTEQGDSAMYLCASSLFRNEQFFGPGTRLTVL.

This clonotype was recorded many times. The chain is built from TRBV5-1 and TRBJ2-3; D may be TRBD1 (8 bases). Between the trimmed V and J ends, which lost 2 bases and 4 bases, there was a span of 14 bases. There are 15 residues in the CDR3. CDR1 SGHRS and CDR2 YFSETQ come from the germline V gene. CDR3 in DNA: TGCGCCAGCAGCTTTAGGACAGGGAGGGCAGATACGCAGTATTTT. It codes for CASSFRTGRADTQYF.

Here the CDR3 DNA reads TGCAGTGCTAGAGATCCTGCGAACACCGGGGAGCTGTTTTTT. Its protein product is CSARDPANTGELFF. V gene TRBV20-1 combines with J gene TRBJ2-2; D gene unclear. Germline CDR1 is DFQATT and CDR2 is SNEGSKA (reference sequence). This CDR3 is 14 amino acids long. Trimming pared 0 bases from V and 0 bases from J, leaving 5 bases between.

This clonotype was seen ten or more times. This sequence joins TRBV6-2 or TRBV6-3 and TRBJ2-2, with 9 bases aligning to TRBD2. The germline V gene has CDR1 MNHEY and CDR2 SVGEGT. J was trimmed by 0 bases and V by 2 bases; bases with no gene match: 4. This CDR3 spans 17 amino acids. The CDR3 region is CASSYGRLAANTGELFF. CDR3 DNA sequence: TGTGCCAGCAGTTACGGGAGACTAGCGGCGAACACCGGGGAGCTGTTTTTT.